This entry concerns a single TCR beta chain. Its antigen is not known. This specimen comes from a study of cytomegalovirus exposure and HLA in healthy donors. Study details: A subsequent analysis reported that the roughly 120 validation repertoires were produced on the same platform that had also been used for the 666 first-cohort repertoires.

V gave up 1 base and J gave up 0 bases, with 4 bases separating them. Germline V CDR1 and CDR2: SGHTA, FQGNSA. The CDR3 is 14 residues long. Donors were drawn from the approximately 130-subject validation cohort, separate from the roughly 670-subject first cohort. Study-wide results and caveats: First-cohort TCR clusters tended to co-occur in the 130 or so validation repertoires, a later analysis found.

Profiling relied on immunoSEQ multiplex PCR, and the TCRdb table lists in-frame clones only, not all of them. The sample has more than 250,000 clones; around 90% are singletons. V usage is TRBV7-2 and J usage is TRBJ1-3; D gene unclear. This receptor was identified in a woman under 40 in good health and CMV-seropositive. The specimen was PBMCs. In DNA, the CDR3 is TGTGCCAGCAGCTTAGAGCGCTCTGGAAACACCATATATTTT. Its translation: CASSLERSGNTIYF.